This is a list of T cell receptor beta chains from one sample in a study of T cell repertoires in cytomegalovirus infection. No antigen has been assigned to these receptors. TCRdb reanalysed the reads using MiXCR and keeps one entry per CDR3 protein. The sample shows 600,000 to 700,000 distinct CDR3 sequences, about 30% of them seen only once. The material was cultured PBMCs, obtained from culture after CMV antigen stimulation. These receptors were obtained from a human donor in good health (CMV status not recorded). Some clones in this sample may be carry-over from other donors' samples. CDR3s include the opening cysteine and the closing phenylalanine or tryptophan. A D gene is named only where the DNA matches it firmly. Clone size is given for some rows only: seen once, a few or many times, or a class if the clone is expanded.

>TRBV7-6|TRBJ1-1|few|NA
TGTGCCAGCAGCTGGACCGGACAGTTAAACACTGAAGCTTTCTTT
CASSWTGQLNTEAFF
>TRBV7-6|TRBJ1-4|few|NA
TGTGCCAGCAGCCTTCGACCGCAACCTAATGAAAAACTGTTTTTT
CASSLRPQPNEKLFF
>TRBV20-1|TRBJ2-5|NA|NA
TGCAGTGCCAGAGGGAATTACGGAGAGACCCAGTACTTC
CSARGNYGETQYF
>TRBV24-1|TRBJ2-5|NA|NA
TGTGCCACCGGTTTGGCGGAGACCCAGTACTTC
CATGLAETQYF
>TRBV4-2|TRBJ1-3|NA|NA
TGTGCCAGCAGCCAGTTCCAGGGGTCTGGAAACACCATATATTTT
CASSQFQGSGNTIYF
>TRBV5-4|TRBJ2-3|many|TRBD1
TGTGCCAGCAGCTTGGGGGGACAGGGGACAGATACGCAGTATTTT
CASSLGGQGTDTQYF
>TRBV4-1|TRBJ1-2|NA|TRBD1
TGCGCCAGCAGCCAGTATCGCACCGGGACAGGCATTTATGGCTACACCTTC
CASSQYRTGTGIYGYTF
>TRBV7-9|TRBJ1-1|NA|NA
TGTGCCAGCAGCCCTATGTGGGGAGGAACTGAAGCTTTCTTT
CASSPMWGGTEAFF
>TRBV19|TRBJ2-7|NA|NA
TGTGCCAGTAGTGGGGGGGCAGGCGTCTCCTACGAGCAGTACTTC
CASSGGAGVSYEQYF
>TRBV6-5|TRBJ2-7|few|NA
TGTGCCAGCAGTTACAACCAGGGCCTCGAGCAGTACTTC
CASSYNQGLEQYF
>TRBV6-1|TRBJ2-1|few|NA
TGTGCCAGCATATTTGGTGGGGGGACTGATGAGCAGTTCTTC
CASIFGGGTDEQFF
>TRBV5-4|TRBJ1-6|NA|NA
TGTGCCAGCAGCTCAAATCTGCAGGGGATTGGTAATTCACCCCTCCACTTT
CASSSNLQGIGNSPLHF
>TRBV28|TRBJ1-1|NA|NA
TGTGCCAGCAGCGTAGACAGGTATGCCACTGAAGCTTTCTTT
CASSVDRYATEAFF
>TRBV7-6|TRBJ2-5|many|NA
TGTGCCAGCAGCTCGACGGGGCAGCGGGAGACCCAGTACTTC
CASSSTGQRETQYF
>TRBV2|TRBJ1-2|few|NA
TGTGCCAGCAGTGCGCGGGGGCGAAACTATGGCTACACCTTC
CASSARGRNYGYTF
>TRBV7-2|TRBJ2-7|many|NA
TGTGCCAGCAGCTACTGGGGGGGGCGGGGCGATTCCCACGAGCAGTACTTC
CASSYWGGRGDSHEQYF
>TRBV12-3/TRBV12-4|TRBJ2-3|many|NA
TGTGCCAGCAGTCCCGGGGGTCCCGGTGCGCAGTATTTT
CASSPGGPGAQYF
>TRBV6-8|TRBJ1-2|NA|NA
TGTGCCAGCAGTTACTCGATGGCAGGGGATTGGCATGGCTACACCTTC
CASSYSMAGDWHGYTF
>TRBV6-1|TRBJ1-2|NA|NA
TGTGCCAGCAGTGGGCGATTCTTAGGCTATGGCTACACCTTC
CASSGRFLGYGYTF
>TRBV7-2|TRBJ2-7|many|NA
TGTGCCAGCAGCTTAGGGGGGGCGACAGGGTACGAGCAGTACTTC
CASSLGGATGYEQYF
>TRBV6-2/TRBV6-3|TRBJ2-1|NA|NA
TGTGCCAGCAGTTACTCGGTTGGGGGAGGCTACAATGAGCAGTTCTTC
CASSYSVGGGYNEQFF
>TRBV2|TRBJ1-4|NA|TRBD1
TGTGCCAGCAGAAAGAGGGGGCCGGAGGGGGAACTGTTTTTT
CASRKRGPEGELFF
>TRBV7-2|TRBJ2-2|few|NA
TGTGCCAGCAGCTTAGCGGGGGGTTCTGCCGGGGAGCTGTTTTTT
CASSLAGGSAGELFF
>TRBV7-2|TRBJ2-7|NA|NA
TGTGCCAGCAGCCAGGGGGGCTATAGGGGCGATTACGAGCAGTACTTC
CASSQGGYRGDYEQYF
>TRBV11-1|TRBJ1-2|NA|NA
TGTGCCAGCAGCTTAGGGGCCCGGGGCTATGGCTACACCTTC
CASSLGARGYGYTF
>TRBV7-9|TRBJ1-1|few|NA
TGTGCCAGCAGCATAAGGATGAACACTGAAGCTTTCTTT
CASSIRMNTEAFF
>TRBV11-3|TRBJ2-1|NA|NA
TGTGCCAGCAGCCCTCGGGGGGCGATTGTGAATGAGCAGTTCTTC
CASSPRGAIVNEQFF
>TRBV6-1|TRBJ2-7|few|TRBD1
TGTGCCAGCCAAATGACAGGGGGCTTTTACGAGCAGTACTTC
CASQMTGGFYEQYF
>TRBV7-8|TRBJ1-2|many|NA
TGTGCCAGCAGCCCATTAGGTCCGGACAGTTATGGCTACACCTTC
CASSPLGPDSYGYTF
>TRBV29-1|TRBJ2-5|NA|TRBD1
TGCAGCGTGGCTGGACAGGGGAGAGAGACCCAGTACTTC
CSVAGQGRETQYF
>TRBV15|TRBJ2-7|NA|TRBD2
TGTGCCACCAGCAGGGACCTAGCGGCTAGCTCCTACGAGCAGTACTTC
CATSRDLAASSYEQYF
>TRBV20-1|TRBJ1-2|few|TRBD1
TGCAGTGCTAGAGAAACAGGGGGAAACTATGGCTACACCTTC
CSARETGGNYGYTF
>TRBV19|TRBJ1-4|few|TRBD1
TGTGCCAGTAGTACCCCGGGACAGGGAAATGAAAAACTGTTTTTT
CASSTPGQGNEKLFF
>TRBV27|TRBJ2-3|NA|NA
TGTGCCAGCAGTCCCTCCTACGGCACAGATACGCAGTATTTT
CASSPSYGTDTQYF
>TRBV7-8|TRBJ1-4|many|NA
TGTGCCAGCAGCCCCGCCCGATGGAGGGCGGGTGAAAAACTGTTTTTT
CASSPARWRAGEKLFF
>TRBV12-3/TRBV12-4|TRBJ2-2|few|NA
TGTGCCAGCAGACCTACGGGAACCGGGGAGCTGTTTTTT
CASRPTGTGELFF
>TRBV6-1|TRBJ1-1|few|NA
TGTGCCAGCAGTGAACCCTCACCTGAAGCTTTCTTT
CASSEPSPEAFF
>TRBV7-6|TRBJ2-5|NA|NA
TGTGCCAGCAGCCGAGGGGGGGGAGGTTTCGAGACCCAGTACTTC
CASSRGGGGFETQYF
>TRBV28|TRBJ1-1|NA|NA
TGTGCCAGTCAGTTGTCAGGGGTGGTAATGAACACTGAAGCTTTCTTT
CASQLSGVVMNTEAFF
>TRBV27|TRBJ2-1|NA|NA
TGTGCCAGCAGGCCCTTCAATAGCAATGAGCAGTTCTTC
CASRPFNSNEQFF
>TRBV6-1|TRBJ2-2|NA|NA
TGTGCCAGCAGTGCCCTCCCGGGGACCGGGGAGCTGTTTTTT
CASSALPGTGELFF